The rows below give T cell receptor beta chains drawn from one sample of a study of blood T cell repertoires in COVID-19. The table came from immunoSEQ multiplex PCR; TCRdb's copy has only in-frame clones and leaves some out. The table shows over 350,000 clones, with roughly 85% occurring only once. Input material: peripheral blood. Every receptor here comes from a woman aged 25 to 39 with active or convalescent COVID-19. Both conserved end residues are part of each CDR3. The D gene is left open where the match is weak. Only part of the rows carry a size: once, few, many, or a class if the clone is expanded.

V	J	size	D	DNA	CDR3
TRBV5-4	TRBJ2-5	-	TRBD2	TGTGCCAGCAGCTTAACCGGGACTAGCGTGACCCAAGAGACCCAGTACTTC	CASSLTGTSVTQETQYF
TRBV2	TRBJ2-6	-	-	TGTGCCAGCAGTGCCTCGGACTATCGGGCGGCTGGGGCCAACGTCCTGACTTTC	CASSASDYRAAGANVLTF
TRBV12-5	TRBJ2-3	-	TRBD1	TGTGCTAGTGGTTTGGTAACCAGGGGGCATATAGATACGCAGTATTTT	CASGLVTRGHIDTQYF
TRBV19	TRBJ1-3	-	-	TGTGCCAGTAGTACCACCGGGGGGGGCTCTGGAAACACCATATATTTT	CASSTTGGGSGNTIYF
TRBV2	TRBJ1-1	-	TRBD1	TGTGCCAGCAGTGAAAGGACAGGAGTGAACACTGAAGCTTTCTTT	CASSERTGVNTEAFF
TRBV27	TRBJ1-2	-	TRBD1	TGTGCCAGCAGTGCTTTAGGCCAGGGGGCGTCGTATGGCTACACCTTC	CASSALGQGASYGYTF
TRBV19	TRBJ1-1	-	-	TGTGCCAGTAGTATATACGGGAATACTGAAGCTTTCTTT	CASSIYGNTEAFF
TRBV5-6	TRBJ2-3	few	-	TGTGCCAGCAGCTTGCGGGGTCCAGATACGCAGTATTTT	CASSLRGPDTQYF
TRBV7-9	TRBJ2-7	-	-	TGTGCCAGCAGCCTCATAGCGGAGGGATCCTACGAGCAGTACTTC	CASSLIAEGSYEQYF
TRBV2	TRBJ1-2	-	-	TGTGCCAGCAGTGATCGTGAACGGTATGGCTACACCTTC	CASSDRERYGYTF
TRBV3-1/TRBV3-2	TRBJ1-2	-	-	TGTGCCAGCAGCCAACCTCAGGATGCGTATTTCTATGGCTACACCTTC	CASSQPQDAYFYGYTF
TRBV7-6	TRBJ1-1	-	TRBD1	TGTGCCAGCAGCTTAGCAGGGGGCTTGGTCACTGAAGCTTTCTTT	CASSLAGGLVTEAFF
TRBV2	TRBJ1-4	-	-	TGTGCCAGCAAGGGTGGGGGCACAACTAATGAAAAACTGTTTTTT	CASKGGGTTNEKLFF
TRBV30	TRBJ2-7	-	-	TGTGCCTGGACAGGGGACTCCTACGAGCAGTACTTC	CAWTGDSYEQYF
TRBV6-5	TRBJ1-1	-	-	TGTGCCAGCAGGAGCCTCGCCGGGAACACTGAAGCTTTCTTT	CASRSLAGNTEAFF
TRBV6-6	TRBJ2-2	-	TRBD2	TGTGCCAGTACGGGGGGAAACACCGGGGAGCTGTTTTTT	CASTGGNTGELFF
TRBV24-1	TRBJ1-1	-	-	TGTGCCACCAGTGTCGACAGAACTGAAGCTTTCTTT	CATSVDRTEAFF
TRBV6-5	TRBJ1-1	-	-	TGTGCCAGCACCGGTGGGGGGGGCACTGAAGCTTTCTTT	CASTGGGGTEAFF
TRBV5-8	TRBJ1-2	-	TRBD1	TGTGCCAGCAGCACAGGACAGGGTACGACCTATGGCTACACCTTC	CASSTGQGTTYGYTF
TRBV7-2	TRBJ1-5	-	-	TGTGCCAGCAGCAATGGCGGGGCTCAGCCCCAGCATTTT	CASSNGGAQPQHF
TRBV12-3/TRBV12-4	TRBJ2-1	-	-	TGTGCCAGCAGTGACGGACTGGACAATGAGCAGTTCTTC	CASSDGLDNEQFF
TRBV5-4	TRBJ2-1	-	-	TGTGCCAGCAGCGACTTGGCAGATGAGCAGTTCTTC	CASSDLADEQFF
TRBV18	TRBJ1-1	-	-	TGTGCCAGCTCACCACCGAGCAAGGGATCAACTTACCAGGGAGCTTTCTTT	CASSPPSKGSTYQGAFF
TRBV4-1	TRBJ1-6	-	TRBD1	TGCGCCAGCAGCCTAGGGGGCGGTAATTCACCCCTCCACTTT	CASSLGGGNSPLHF
TRBV7-9	TRBJ2-7	-	-	TGTGCCAGCAGACCTACAGGGAAAGGATCCTACGAGCAGTACTTC	CASRPTGKGSYEQYF
TRBV3-1/TRBV3-2	TRBJ1-1	-	-	TGTGCCAGCAGCTCGACAATGAACACTGAAGCTTTCTTT	CASSSTMNTEAFF
TRBV6-5	TRBJ1-2	once	-	TGTGCCAGCAAAAAGGGAGACGCTCAGAACTATGGCTACACCTTC	CASKKGDAQNYGYTF
TRBV19	TRBJ2-7	-	-	TGTGCCAGTAGTATCGCGGCAGATACCTCCTACGAGCAGTACTTC	CASSIAADTSYEQYF
TRBV5-1	TRBJ2-1	few	TRBD1	TGCGCCAGCAGCTTATTACAGGGGGCTGACTACAATGAGCAGTTCTTC	CASSLLQGADYNEQFF
TRBV10-2	TRBJ1-5	few	-	TGCGCCAGCAGTCCTCAGGGGCCGCTTAATCAGCCCCAGCATTTT	CASSPQGPLNQPQHF
TRBV18	TRBJ2-5	-	TRBD2	TGTGCCAGCTCCTCGGGACTAGCGGGGAAAGAGACCCAGTACTTC	CASSSGLAGKETQYF
TRBV6-2/TRBV6-3	TRBJ1-2	-	-	TGTGCCAGCAGTTATGACCCACAGGAAAACTATGGCTACACCTTC	CASSYDPQENYGYTF